This T cell receptor (delta chain) was obtained from a study of γδ T cells in repeated Plasmodium falciparum infection. Whole-study context: Each infection was followed by sampling at 21 days, plus baseline and some pre-infection draws. Some Malian samples span acute malaria episodes; others come from no-transmission periods.

Vgamma9/Vdelta2+ and Vdelta2-negative gammadelta T cells were flow-sorted from PBMC for bulk sequencing. Sequencing covered both gamma and delta TCR chains per sample. TCRdb re-called the multiplex PCR reads via CATT. The sample includes some 51,000 delta-chain clones, 1.9% of them seen just once. A word on this clone: A read error may account for a junction end that differs from germline.

CDR1 and CDR2 (germline): TSWWSYY, QGS. The CDR3 is 21 residues long. Input material: gamma-delta T cells from blood. The sequence was collected from a pool of human donors (malaria-infected and uninfected, not separated). This chain connects TRDV1 to TRDJ1; 10 bases align to TRDD3. No J gene was available from TCRdb, and it was assigned here by a germline match of the DNA. The CDR3 loop reads CSGERTFYWGMIREYTDKLIF. The DNA of the CDR3 is TGCTCTGGGGAACGAACTTTCTACTGGGGGATGATAAGAGAGTACACCGATAAACTCATCTTT.